This T cell receptor beta chain was documented in a study of CD8+ T cells in alopecia areata. Study at large: Treated patients were given 5 to 10 mg oral tofacitinib twice daily.

The CDR3 length is 11 residues. The ends were cut back, 6 bases at V and 4 bases at J, with 9 bases in the middle. Germline loops: CDR1 DFQATT, CDR2 SNEGSKA (reference sequence). RNA was extracted and reverse transcribed into cDNA as the sequencing template. TCRdb's table, derived via immunoSEQ multiplex PCR, lists solely in-frame clones and lacks some. Among 210,000 or so clones listed, approximately 70% were seen once. Treatment described: oral pan-JAK inhibitor, 5-10 mg twice daily. Punch biopsies of lesional scalp, plus peripheral blood, were taken from alopecia areata patients. Concerning this clone: What it binds is unknown.

Study observations and caveats: Mouse data revealed clearer TCR sharing than patient data did, a gap possibly tied to HLA.

The clonotype originates from a human donor with alopecia areata. The sample in question was CD4+ T cells sorted from blood, obtained at week 44, from a patient treated with tofacitinib. The genes are TRBV20-1 and TRBJ2-5; D uncertain. The CDR3 DNA reads TGCAGTGCAAGCGTCTCAGAGACCCAGTACTTC. Its protein product is CSASVSETQYF.